This T cell receptor (beta chain) stems from a study of blood T cell repertoires in COVID-19 (dated by TCRdb to about 2020). For the wider study: Samples from collaborators originated in the United States, Italy and Spain and spanned both the acute and convalescent phases of COVID-19. Samples came from the ongoing ImmuneRACE study (first 160 participants) plus 1,254 subjects from 6 global collaborators. The dataset comprised deeply sampled blood TCRbeta repertoires from subjects exposed to, actively infected with, or recovered from COVID-19. Nearly every sample came with metadata listing a de-identified subject ID, COVID-19 status, age in years and sex. HLA class I and class II types, where available, came from metadata supplied by the sample provider rather than from assay-based typing. The material from the prospective study consisted of cDNA or gDNA derived from T cells, B-cell-depleted T cells, or PBMCs. A freely available public database, intended as a resource for researchers studying the immune response to SARS-CoV-2, is where the repertoires were released. What the work shows at the level of the full study, not this receptor alone: How much clinical and demographic metadata was included differed by source and by participant, and the metadata was provided uncurated.

This clone has just one count. Its antigen remains undetermined. There are no base qualities to consult, and no much larger clone falls within one base. The immunoSEQ Assay, a bias-controlled multiplex PCR, was used to amplify TCRbeta CDR3 regions from genomic DNA. As for the original processing: Within the assay, amplification of reference gene primers was used to estimate how many nucleated cells each sample contained. To quantify the absolute abundance of each unique TCRbeta CDR3 rearrangement, sequence reads were collapsed and filtered. Productive Simpson clonality was computed per sample as the square root of Simpson's diversity index over productive rearrangements. Not all clones reach the TCRdb copy of this immuneACCESS table, which keeps in-frame sequences only. Checked studies attribute under half of the gap to unresolved V genes and leave the rest unexplained. V and J calls and clone size are given by that table; D and trimming were obtained from the DNA. Counted in this sample were around 250,000 clones; 75% to 90% of them appeared once. Over 4% of the sample is in the top ten clones.

Enrolling through a virtual design, the prospective study's participants ranged in age from roughly 18 to 95 years and lived across roughly 23 United States geographic areas. To assign participants to cohorts, the prospective study relied on clinical history that participants themselves reported in a screening survey and a study questionnaire. Mobile phlebotomists in the prospective study collected whole blood, serum and a nasopharyngeal or oropharyngeal swab from every participant. Additional blood draws and questionnaires over an approximately two-month period could optionally be provided by prospective study participants. Prospective study blood samples were shipped either frozen or at room temperature before DNA extraction. From its cysteine to its phenylalanine, the CDR3 spans 17 amino acids. The kept DNA is CDR3 alone, 51 bases in frame from the first base. The germline V gene supplies CDR1 SGDLS and CDR2 YYNGEE. Trimming leaves V shorter by 0 bases and J shorter by 9 bases, with the junction holding 10 bases beyond the gene matches.

The sample was PBMCs or T cells enriched from blood (not recorded which). The TCR originated in a woman under 40 with acute COVID-19. The chain links TRBV9 with TRBJ2-1; 12 central nucleotides agree with TRBD2. The CDR3 has the sequence CASSVVGLAGGPGEQFF. The sequence in DNA is TGTGCCAGCAGCGTAGTGGGCCTAGCGGGAGGGCCGGGTGAGCAGTTCTTC.